The rows below give T cell receptor beta chains drawn from one sample of a study of blood T cells in healthy people across ages. TCRdb called the 5' RACE reads again in MiXCR, with one record for every CDR3 protein. The sample yields some 1.4 million distinct CDR3 sequences, roughly 45% seen once. Sequencing was carried out using blood. All receptors derive from a woman aged 18-29 years in good health. CDR3s include the opening cysteine and the closing phenylalanine or tryptophan. A D gene is named only where the DNA matches it firmly. Size is omitted from some rows. Given values are once, few, many or a class for expanded clones.

TGTGCCAGCAGTACCCGACAGGACCGCTGGGGCTACACCTTC,CASSTRQDRWGYTF,TRBV12-3/TRBV12-4,.,.,TRBJ1-2
TGTGCCAGCAGTCTTTGGGGGACTAACTATGGCTACACCTTC,CASSLWGTNYGYTF,TRBV27,.,.,TRBJ1-2
TGCAGTGCCCTTGGGGGGATTGGGGAGCAGTACTTC,CSALGGIGEQYF,TRBV20-1,.,.,TRBJ2-7
TGTGCCAGCAGCGAGCGCAGGGACAGCGACCCCTACGAGCAGTACTTC,CASSERRDSDPYEQYF,TRBV7-9,once,TRBD1,TRBJ2-7
TGTGCCACCAGAGAAACAGGGGGAAATCAGCCCCAGCATTTT,CATRETGGNQPQHF,TRBV15,few,TRBD1,TRBJ1-5
TGTGCCAGCAGCTTAGCGTCGACAGGACAAGAGACCCAGTACTTC,CASSLASTGQETQYF,TRBV7-9,.,.,TRBJ2-5
TGTGCCAGCAGTGCGATACAGGGGGCGGGTAGCAATGAGCAGTACTTC,CASSAIQGAGSNEQYF,TRBV6-1,.,TRBD1,TRBJ2-7
TGCAGTGCTTTTAACACAGGGGGGACCGACAAAAATGAAAAACTGTTTTTT,CSAFNTGGTDKNEKLFF,TRBV20-1,.,TRBD1,TRBJ1-4
TGTGCCAGCAGCTTGACAGGGCCTATCTATGGCTACACCTTC,CASSLTGPIYGYTF,TRBV5-5,few,.,TRBJ1-2
TGTGCCAGTCAGAGCAGGGGCACCAGCTCCTATAATTCACCCCTCCACTTT,CASQSRGTSSYNSPLHF,TRBV27,few,.,TRBJ1-6
TGTGCCAGCAGTGAAGCGACTAGCGGGTTCCCGTGGGAGCAGTACTTC,CASSEATSGFPWEQYF,TRBV9,.,TRBD2,TRBJ2-5
TGTGCCAGCAGCTTAGAAATAGGAGCTAGCGCGGGGAGCTCCTACAATGAGCAGTTCTTC,CASSLEIGASAGSSYNEQFF,TRBV11-2,.,.,TRBJ2-1
TGTGCCAGCAGCTGGGAGACGTCCTACGAGCAGTACTTC,CASSWETSYEQYF,TRBV7-9,few,.,TRBJ2-7
TGTGCCGTCCGGGACAAGAACACTGAAGCTTTCTTT,CAVRDKNTEAFF,TRBV10-3,few,.,TRBJ1-1
TGTGCCAGCAGCCAGGGGGGGCCCCAAGAGACCCAGTACTTC,CASSQGGPQETQYF,TRBV4-2,.,.,TRBJ2-5
TGCAGCGTCAGGGACAGGGGAACCTACAATGAGCAGTTCTTC,CSVRDRGTYNEQFF,TRBV29-1,many,TRBD1,TRBJ2-1
TGTGCCAGCACCCTGGGGGGCGCGGGGGCGTATGGCTACACCTTC,CASTLGGAGAYGYTF,TRBV4-2,.,.,TRBJ1-2
TGTGCTAGCAGCTTGTCGGGACTAGAGTGGGGGGAGAAGTTCTTC,CASSLSGLEWGEKFF,TRBV7-7,.,TRBD2,TRBJ2-1
TGTGCCAGCAGTTACCCGACAGGAGATGGCTACACCTTC,CASSYPTGDGYTF,TRBV6-5,.,.,TRBJ1-2
TGTGCCAGCAGCGGACCCAATAATCAGCCCCAGCATTTT,CASSGPNNQPQHF,TRBV7-9,few,.,TRBJ1-5
TGTGCCAGCAGCCTCGATGGAGGGGAGCTGTTTTTT,CASSLDGGELFF,TRBV13,few,.,TRBJ2-2
TGCAGTGCTTCGGACGGCCCAGGGAACACTGAAGCTTTCTTT,CSASDGPGNTEAFF,TRBV20-1,.,.,TRBJ1-1
TGTGCCAGAAGAATCTATCGGGGGTCCAAAAACATTCAGTACTTC,CARRIYRGSKNIQYF,TRBV27,.,.,TRBJ2-4
TGTGCCAGCAGCCAGACAGGGACCAATTCACCCCTCCACTTT,CASSQTGTNSPLHF,TRBV9,.,TRBD1,TRBJ1-6
TGTGCCAGCAGTTCCTACCGGGACACCAACTATGGCTACACCTTC,CASSSYRDTNYGYTF,TRBV6-2/TRBV6-3,.,.,TRBJ1-2
TGTGCCAGCGGCACAGGACTACAAACAGATACGCAGTATTTT,CASGTGLQTDTQYF,TRBV11-2,.,.,TRBJ2-3
TGCGCCAGCAGCCAAACTACTTTCGAGACCCAGTACTTC,CASSQTTFETQYF,TRBV4-1,many,.,TRBJ2-5
TGTGCCAGCAGTGAAGACAGCCAAGAGACCCAGTACTTC,CASSEDSQETQYF,TRBV2,.,.,TRBJ2-5
TGCGCCAGCAGCCAAGATGTTACAACAACTAATGAAAAACTGTTTTTT,CASSQDVTTTNEKLFF,TRBV4-1,few,.,TRBJ1-4
TGTGCCAGCAGCCAAGATCCCGGGACTAGCGTGTACACAGATACGCAGTATTTT,CASSQDPGTSVYTDTQYF,TRBV3-1,few,TRBD2,TRBJ2-3
TGTGCCAGCAGCCAGATCGGGACCATGGCTTTCTTT,CASSQIGTMAFF,TRBV3-1,.,.,TRBJ1-1